The clone carrying this T cell receptor beta chain was seen a few times. This sample was included in a study of early T cells in non-severe SARS-CoV-2 infection. TCRdb itself ran the 5' RACE reads through MiXCR, one entry per CDR3 protein. The data contain over 60,000 distinct CDR3 sequences, 9.5% of them singletons. The CDR3 sequence is 14 residues long. Germline CDR1 reads WNHNN; CDR2 reads SYGVQD (reference sequence). The V segment lost 3 bases and the J segment 1 base; nucleotides outside the gene matches: 2. The chain joins TRBV10-1 to TRBJ1-1, with TRBD1 matching 7 bases. The origin of this receptor is an adult who was a healthcare worker with PCR-confirmed SARS-CoV-2 infection or an uninfected control (not recorded which). Specimen: whole blood. CDR3 nucleotides: TGCGCCAGCAGTGATGAGGGGGCGAACACTGAAGCTTTCTTT. This encodes CASSDEGANTEAFF.